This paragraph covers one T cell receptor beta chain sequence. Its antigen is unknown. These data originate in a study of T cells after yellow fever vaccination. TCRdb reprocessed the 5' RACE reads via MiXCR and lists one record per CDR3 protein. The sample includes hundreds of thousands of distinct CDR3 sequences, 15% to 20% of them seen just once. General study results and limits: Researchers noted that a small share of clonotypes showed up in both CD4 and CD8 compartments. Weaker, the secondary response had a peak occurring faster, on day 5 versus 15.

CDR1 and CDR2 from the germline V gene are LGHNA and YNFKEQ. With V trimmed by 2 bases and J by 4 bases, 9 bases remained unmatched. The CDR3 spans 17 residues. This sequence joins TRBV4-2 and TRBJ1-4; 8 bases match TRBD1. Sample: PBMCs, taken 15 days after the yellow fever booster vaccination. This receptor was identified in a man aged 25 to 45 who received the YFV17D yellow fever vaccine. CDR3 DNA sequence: TGTGCCAGCAGCCAATACGGACAGGGCTTAGGTAATGAAAAACTGTTTTTT. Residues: CASSQYGQGLGNEKLFF.